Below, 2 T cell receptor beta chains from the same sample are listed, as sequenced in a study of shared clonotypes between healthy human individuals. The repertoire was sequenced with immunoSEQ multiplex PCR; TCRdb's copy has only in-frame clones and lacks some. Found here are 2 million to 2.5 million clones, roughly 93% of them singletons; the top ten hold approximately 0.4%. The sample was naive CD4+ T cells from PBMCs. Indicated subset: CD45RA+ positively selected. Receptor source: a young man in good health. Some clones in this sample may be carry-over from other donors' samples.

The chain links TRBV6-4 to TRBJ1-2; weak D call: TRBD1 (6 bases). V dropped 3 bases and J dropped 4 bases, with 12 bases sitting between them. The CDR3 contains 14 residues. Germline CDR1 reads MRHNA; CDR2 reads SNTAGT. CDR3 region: CASSEGGWGYGYTF. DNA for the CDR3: TGTGCCAGCAGTGAAGGGGGTTGGGGCTATGGCTACACCTTC.

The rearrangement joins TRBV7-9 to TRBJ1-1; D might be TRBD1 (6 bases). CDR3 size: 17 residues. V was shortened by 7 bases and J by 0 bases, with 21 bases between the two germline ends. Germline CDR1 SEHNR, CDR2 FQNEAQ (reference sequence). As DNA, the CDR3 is TGTGCCAGCACCAACACCATGGGGAGGGACATGAACACTGAAGCTTTCTTT. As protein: CASTNTMGRDMNTEAFF.